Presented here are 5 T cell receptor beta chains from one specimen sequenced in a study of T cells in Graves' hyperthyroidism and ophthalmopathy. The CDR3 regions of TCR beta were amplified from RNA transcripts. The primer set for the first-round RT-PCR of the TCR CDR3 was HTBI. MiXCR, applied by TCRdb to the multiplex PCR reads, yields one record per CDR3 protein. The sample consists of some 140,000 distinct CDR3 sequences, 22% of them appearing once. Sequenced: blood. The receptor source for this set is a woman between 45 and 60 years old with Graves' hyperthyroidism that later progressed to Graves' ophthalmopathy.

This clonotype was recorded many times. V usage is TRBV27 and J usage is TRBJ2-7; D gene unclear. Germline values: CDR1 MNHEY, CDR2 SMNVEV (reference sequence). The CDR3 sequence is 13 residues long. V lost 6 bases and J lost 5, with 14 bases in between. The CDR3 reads CASSLRARNEQYF. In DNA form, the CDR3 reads TGTGCCAGCAGCCTTAGGGCCAGGAACGAGCAGTACTTC.

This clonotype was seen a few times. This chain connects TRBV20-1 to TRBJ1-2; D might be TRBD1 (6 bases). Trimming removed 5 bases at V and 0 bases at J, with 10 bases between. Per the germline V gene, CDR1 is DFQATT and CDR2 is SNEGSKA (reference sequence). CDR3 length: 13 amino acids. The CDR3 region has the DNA TGCAGTGCTGAGGACAGCCCTAACTATGGCTACACCTTC. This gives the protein CSAEDSPNYGYTF.

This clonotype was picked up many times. The CDR3, as DNA: TGTGCCAGCAGCCTCCTATCGACAGTCAATCAGCCCCAGCATTTT. Protein: CASSLLSTVNQPQHF. The gene calls are TRBV28 and TRBJ1-5; tentative D call: TRBD1 (5 bases). The CDR3 runs 15 residues. The ends were cut back, 6 bases at V and 3 bases at J, with 15 bases in the middle. CDR1 and CDR2 (germline): MDHEN, SYDVKM. The entire variable domain, with the rest obtained from reference TRBV28 and TRBJ1-5, is as follows: DVKVTQSSRYLVKRTGEKVFLECVQDMDHENMFWYRQDPGLGLRLIYFSYDVKMKEKGDIPEGYSVSREKKERFSLILESASTNQTSMYLCASSLLSTVNQPQHFGDGTRLSIL.

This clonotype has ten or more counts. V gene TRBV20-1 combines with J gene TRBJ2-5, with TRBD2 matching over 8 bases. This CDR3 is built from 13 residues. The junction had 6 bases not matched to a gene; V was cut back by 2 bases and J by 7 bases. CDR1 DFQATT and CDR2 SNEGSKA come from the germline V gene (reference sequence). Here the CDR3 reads CSARKAGVGTQYF. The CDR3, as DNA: TGCAGTGCTAGAAAAGCGGGAGTAGGGACCCAGTACTTC.

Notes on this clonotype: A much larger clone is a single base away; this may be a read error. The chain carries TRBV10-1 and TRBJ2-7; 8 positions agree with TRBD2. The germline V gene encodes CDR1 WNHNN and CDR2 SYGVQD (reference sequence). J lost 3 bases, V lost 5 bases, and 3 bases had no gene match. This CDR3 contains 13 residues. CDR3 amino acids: CASSKREGYEQYF. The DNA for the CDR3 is TGCGCCAGCAGTAAACGGGAGGGCTACGAGCAGTACTTC.